This TCR beta chain is drawn from a study of cytomegalovirus exposure and HLA in healthy donors. Study results and limitations: Reportedly, a later analysis found an Asian-associated ancestry cluster had fewer N-insertions than the roughly 700-donor mean. Sequencing depth roughly uniform across donors was assumed in presence/absence analyses.

PCR was performed using 60 Vbeta and 13 Jbeta primers. The assay was immunoSEQ multiplex PCR, and TCRdb's table has in-frame clones only and misses some. The sample records around 120,000 clones, less than 85% being singletons. The CDR3 is 15 amino acids. Germline CDR1 MDHEN, CDR2 SYDVKM. As for this clone: Antigen unknown.

Sequences were obtained from PBMCs. This TCR derives from a man aged 45-65 years in good health and CMV-seropositive. V and J are TRBV28 and TRBJ2-5, with D unclear. The better agreement between TRBJ2-7 and the DNA end casts doubt on the J call. The CDR3 DNA is TGTGCCAGCAGTTTGGTCCCGGCAGGTCCCTACGAGCAGTACTTC. Protein: CASSLVPAGPYEQYF.